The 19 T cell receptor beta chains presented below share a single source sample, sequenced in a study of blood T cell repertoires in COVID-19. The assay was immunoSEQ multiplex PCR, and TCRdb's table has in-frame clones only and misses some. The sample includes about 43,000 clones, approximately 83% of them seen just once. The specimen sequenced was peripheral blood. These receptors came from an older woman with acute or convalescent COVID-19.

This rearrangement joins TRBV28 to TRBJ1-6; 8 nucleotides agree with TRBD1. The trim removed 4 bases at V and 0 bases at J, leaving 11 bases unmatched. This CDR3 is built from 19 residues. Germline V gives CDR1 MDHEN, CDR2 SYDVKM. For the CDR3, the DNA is TGTGCCAGCAGTTCATTGGGACAGGAGGAAGCCTCCTATAATTCACCCCTCCACTTT. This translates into CASSSLGQEEASYNSPLHF.

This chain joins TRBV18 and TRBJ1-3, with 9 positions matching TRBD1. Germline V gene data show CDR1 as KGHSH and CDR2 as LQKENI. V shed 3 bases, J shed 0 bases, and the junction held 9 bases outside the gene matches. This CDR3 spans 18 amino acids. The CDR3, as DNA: TGTGCCAGCTCACCCGTCCCGGGACAGGGAAACTCTGGAAACACCATATATTTT. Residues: CASSPVPGQGNSGNTIYF.

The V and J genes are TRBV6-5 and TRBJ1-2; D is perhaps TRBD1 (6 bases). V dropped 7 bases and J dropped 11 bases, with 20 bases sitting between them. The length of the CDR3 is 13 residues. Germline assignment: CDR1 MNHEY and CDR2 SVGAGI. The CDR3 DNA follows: TGTGCCAGCACCCCTGGGACACCACTGACTTACACCTTC. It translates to CASTPGTPLTYTF.

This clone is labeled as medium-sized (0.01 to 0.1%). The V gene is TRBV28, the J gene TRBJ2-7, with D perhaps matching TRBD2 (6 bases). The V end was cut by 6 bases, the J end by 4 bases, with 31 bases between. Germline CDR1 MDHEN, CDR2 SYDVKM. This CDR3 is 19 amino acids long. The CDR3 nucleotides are TGTGCCAGCAGCCCCGTCTCGCCGTACTCGTGGCGGGGAATGTACGAGCAGTACTTC. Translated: CASSPVSPYSWRGMYEQYF.

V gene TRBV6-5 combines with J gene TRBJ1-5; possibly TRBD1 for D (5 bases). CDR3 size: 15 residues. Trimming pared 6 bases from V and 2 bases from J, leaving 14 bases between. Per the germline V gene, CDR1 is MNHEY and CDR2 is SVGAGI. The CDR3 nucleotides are TGTGCCAGCAGCGAGTTCCGGGGGTGCAATCAGCCCCAGCATTTT. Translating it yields CASSEFRGCNQPQHF.

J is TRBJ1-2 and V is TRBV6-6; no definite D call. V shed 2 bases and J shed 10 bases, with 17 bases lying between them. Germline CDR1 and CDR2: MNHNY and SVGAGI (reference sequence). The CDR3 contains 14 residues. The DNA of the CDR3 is TGTGCCAGCAGTTACCCGGGGAGTCTCGTTCACTACACCTTC. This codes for CASSYPGSLVHYTF.

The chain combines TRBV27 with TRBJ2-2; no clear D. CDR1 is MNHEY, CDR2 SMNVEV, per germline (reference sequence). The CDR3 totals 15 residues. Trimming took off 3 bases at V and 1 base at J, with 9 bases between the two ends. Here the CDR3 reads CASSFRVGNTGELFF. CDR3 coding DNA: TGTGCCAGCAGTTTTCGGGTGGGGAACACCGGGGAGCTGTTTTTT.

CDR3 nucleotides: TGTGCCAGCAGTTACGCGCGGAAACCCTACGAGCAGTACTTC. Its translation: CASSYARKPYEQYF. This chain uses TRBV6-2 or TRBV6-3 with TRBJ2-7; D gene unclear. There are 14 residues in the CDR3. Germline V gene lookup returns CDR1 MNHEY and CDR2 SVGEGT. The V end was cut by 2 bases, the J end by 2 bases, with 10 bases between.

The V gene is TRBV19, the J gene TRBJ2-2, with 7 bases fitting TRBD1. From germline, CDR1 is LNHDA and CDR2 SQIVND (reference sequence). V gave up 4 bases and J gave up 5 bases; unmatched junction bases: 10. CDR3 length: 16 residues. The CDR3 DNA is TGTGCCAGTAGTAGTCCTAGGGGGCGCGTAACCGGGGAGCTGTTTTTT. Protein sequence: CASSSPRGRVTGELFF.

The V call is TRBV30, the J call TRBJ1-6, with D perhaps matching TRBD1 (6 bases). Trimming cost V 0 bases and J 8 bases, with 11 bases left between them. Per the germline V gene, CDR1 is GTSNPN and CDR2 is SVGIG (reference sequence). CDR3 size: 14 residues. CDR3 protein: CAWSVRQVDSPLHF. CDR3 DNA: TGTGCCTGGAGTGTAAGACAGGTGGATTCACCCCTCCACTTT. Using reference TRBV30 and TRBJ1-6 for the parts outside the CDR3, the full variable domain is SQTIHQWPATLVQPVGSPLSLECTVEGTSNPNLYWYRQAAGRGLQLLFYSVGIGQISSEVPQNLSASRPQDRQFILSSKKLLLSDSGFYLCAWSVRQVDSPLHFGNGTRLTVT.

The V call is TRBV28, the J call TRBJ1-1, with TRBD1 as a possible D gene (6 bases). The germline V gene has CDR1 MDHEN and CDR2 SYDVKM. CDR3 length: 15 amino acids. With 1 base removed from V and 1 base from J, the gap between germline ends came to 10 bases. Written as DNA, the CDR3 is TGTGCCAGCAGTTTATTGGGGGCGACGAACACTGAAGCTTTCTTT. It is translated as CASSLLGATNTEAFF.

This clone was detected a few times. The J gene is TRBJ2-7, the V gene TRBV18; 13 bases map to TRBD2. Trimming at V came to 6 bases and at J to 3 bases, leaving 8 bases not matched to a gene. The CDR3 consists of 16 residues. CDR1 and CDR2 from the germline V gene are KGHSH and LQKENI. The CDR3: CASSGLAGAGIYEQYF. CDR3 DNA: TGTGCCAGCTCTGGACTAGCGGGAGCCGGGATCTACGAGCAGTACTTC. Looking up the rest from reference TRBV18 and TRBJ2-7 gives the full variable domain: NAGVMQNPRHLVRRRGQEARLRCSPMKGHSHVYWYRQLPEEGLKFMVYLQKENIIDESGMPKERFSAEFPKEGPSILRIQQVVRGDSAAYFCASSGLAGAGIYEQYFGPGTRLTVT.

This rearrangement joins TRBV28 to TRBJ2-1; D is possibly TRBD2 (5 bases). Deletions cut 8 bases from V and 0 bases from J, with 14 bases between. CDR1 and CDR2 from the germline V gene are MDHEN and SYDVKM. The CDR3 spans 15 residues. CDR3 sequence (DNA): TGTGCCAGCCGAAGCGGTACTAGCTCCTACAATGAGCAGTTCTTC. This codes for CASRSGTSSYNEQFF.

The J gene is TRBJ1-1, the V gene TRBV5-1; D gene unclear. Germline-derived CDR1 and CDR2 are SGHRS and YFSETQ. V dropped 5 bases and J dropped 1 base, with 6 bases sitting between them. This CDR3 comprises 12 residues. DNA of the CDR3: TGCGCCAGCAGGAGTACGAACACTGAAGCTTTCTTT. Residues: CASRSTNTEAFF.

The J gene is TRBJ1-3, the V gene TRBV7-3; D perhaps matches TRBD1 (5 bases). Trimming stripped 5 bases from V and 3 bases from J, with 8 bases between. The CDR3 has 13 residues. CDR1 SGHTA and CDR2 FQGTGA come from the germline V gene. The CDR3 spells CASSARVGNTIYF. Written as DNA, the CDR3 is TGTGCCAGCAGCGCCAGGGTTGGAAACACCATATATTTT.

This chain's CDR3 is CASSPSLAKNIQYF. The CDR3 DNA follows: TGTGCCAGCAGCCCTAGCCTAGCCAAAAACATTCAGTACTTC. This chain joins TRBV28 and TRBJ2-4, with TRBD2 as a possible D gene (5 bases). V was cut by 6 bases and J by 0 bases, with 9 bases left in between. Per the germline V gene, CDR1 is MDHEN and CDR2 is SYDVKM. This CDR3 is built from 14 residues.

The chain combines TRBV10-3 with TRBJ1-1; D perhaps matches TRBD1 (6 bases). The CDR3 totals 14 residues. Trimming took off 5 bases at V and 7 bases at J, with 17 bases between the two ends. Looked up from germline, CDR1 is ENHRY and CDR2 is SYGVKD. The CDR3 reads CAISQTGDRFEAFF. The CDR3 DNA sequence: TGTGCCATCAGTCAGACTGGAGACAGGTTTGAAGCTTTCTTT.

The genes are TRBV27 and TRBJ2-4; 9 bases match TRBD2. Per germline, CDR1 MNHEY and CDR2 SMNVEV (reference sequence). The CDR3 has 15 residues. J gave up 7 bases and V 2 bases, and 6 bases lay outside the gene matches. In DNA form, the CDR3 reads TGTGCCAGCAGTTTAAGGCTAGCGGGACATAACATTCAGTACTTC. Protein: CASSLRLAGHNIQYF.

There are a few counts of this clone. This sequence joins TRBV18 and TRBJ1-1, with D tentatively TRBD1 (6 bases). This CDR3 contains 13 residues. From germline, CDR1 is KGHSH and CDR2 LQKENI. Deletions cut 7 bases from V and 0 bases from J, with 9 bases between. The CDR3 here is CASCTGMNTEAFF. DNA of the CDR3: TGTGCCAGCTGTACAGGGATGAACACTGAAGCTTTCTTT.